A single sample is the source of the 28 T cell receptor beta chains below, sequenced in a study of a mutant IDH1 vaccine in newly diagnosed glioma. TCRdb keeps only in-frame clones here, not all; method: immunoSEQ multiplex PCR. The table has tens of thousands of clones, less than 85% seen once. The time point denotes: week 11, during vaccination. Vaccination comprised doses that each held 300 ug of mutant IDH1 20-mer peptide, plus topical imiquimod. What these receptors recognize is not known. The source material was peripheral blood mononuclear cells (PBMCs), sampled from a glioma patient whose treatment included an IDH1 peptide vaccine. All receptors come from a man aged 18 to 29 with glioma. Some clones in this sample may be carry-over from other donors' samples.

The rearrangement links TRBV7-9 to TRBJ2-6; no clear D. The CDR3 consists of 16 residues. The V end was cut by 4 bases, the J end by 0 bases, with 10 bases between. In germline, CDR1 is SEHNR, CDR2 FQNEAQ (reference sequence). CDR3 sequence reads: CASSSKQSSGANVLTF. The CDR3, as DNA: TGTGCCAGCAGCTCCAAACAAAGCTCTGGGGCCAACGTCCTGACTTTC.

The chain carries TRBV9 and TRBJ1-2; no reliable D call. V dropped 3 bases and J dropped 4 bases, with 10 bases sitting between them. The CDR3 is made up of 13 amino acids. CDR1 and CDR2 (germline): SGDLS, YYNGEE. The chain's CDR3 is CASSGAESYGYTF. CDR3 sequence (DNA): TGTGCCAGCAGCGGAGCGGAGTCCTATGGCTACACCTTC.

The CDR3 DNA sequence: TGCGCCAGCAGCTCGGGGAGACCGGGACGTAGAAACAATGAGCAGTTCTTC. Its translation is CASSSGRPGRRNNEQFF. The chain combines TRBV5-1 with TRBJ2-1; tentatively, D is TRBD1 or TRBD2 (5 bases each). Trimming stripped 3 bases from V and 5 bases from J, with 21 bases between. Germline loops: CDR1 SGHRS, CDR2 YFSETQ. The CDR3 is 17 residues long. Full variable domain (missing parts from reference TRBV5-1 and TRBJ2-1): KAGVTQTPRYLIKTRGQQVTLSCSPISGHRSVSWYQQTPGQGLQFLFEYFSETQRNKGNFPGRFSGRQFSNSRSEMNVSTLELGDSALYLCASSSGRPGRRNNEQFFGPGTRLTVL.

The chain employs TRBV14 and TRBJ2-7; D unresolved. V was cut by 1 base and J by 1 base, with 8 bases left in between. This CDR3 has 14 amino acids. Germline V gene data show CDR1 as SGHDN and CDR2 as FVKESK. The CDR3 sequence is CASSQGAQSYEQYF. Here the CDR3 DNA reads TGTGCCAGCAGCCAAGGGGCTCAATCCTACGAGCAGTACTTC.

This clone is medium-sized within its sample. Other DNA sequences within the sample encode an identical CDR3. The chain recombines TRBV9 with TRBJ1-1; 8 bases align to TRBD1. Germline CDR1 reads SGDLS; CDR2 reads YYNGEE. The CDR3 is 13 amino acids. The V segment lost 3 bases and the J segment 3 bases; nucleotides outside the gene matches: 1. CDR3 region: CASSAGQDTEAFF. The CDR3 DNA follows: TGTGCCAGCAGCGCGGGACAGGACACTGAAGCTTTCTTT.

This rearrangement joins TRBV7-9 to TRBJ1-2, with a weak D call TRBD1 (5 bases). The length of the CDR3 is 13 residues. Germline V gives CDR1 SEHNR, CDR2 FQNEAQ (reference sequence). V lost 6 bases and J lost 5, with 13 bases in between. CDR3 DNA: TGTGCCAGCAGTTCCGGGGCACTTTATGGCTACACCTTC. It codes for CASSSGALYGYTF. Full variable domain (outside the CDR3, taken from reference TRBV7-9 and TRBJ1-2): DTGVSQNPRHKITKRGQNVTFRCDPISEHNRLYWYRQTLGQGPEFLTYFQNEAQLEKSRLLSDRFSAERPKGSFSTLEIQRTEQGDSAMYLCASSSGALYGYTFGSGTRLTVV.

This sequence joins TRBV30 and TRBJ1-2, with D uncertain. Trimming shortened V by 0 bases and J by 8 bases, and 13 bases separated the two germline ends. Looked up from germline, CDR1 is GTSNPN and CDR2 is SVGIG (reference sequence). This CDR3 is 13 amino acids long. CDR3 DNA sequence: TGTGCCTGGAGTGTTCACTCTAAAGCGGGCTACACCTTC. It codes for CAWSVHSKAGYTF.

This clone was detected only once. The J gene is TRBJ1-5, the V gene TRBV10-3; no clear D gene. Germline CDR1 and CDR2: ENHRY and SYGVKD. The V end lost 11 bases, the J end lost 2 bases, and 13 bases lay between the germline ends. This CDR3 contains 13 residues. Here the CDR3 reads CASWVGGNQPQHF. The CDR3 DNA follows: TGTGCCTCCTGGGTGGGTGGCAATCAGCCCCAGCATTTT.

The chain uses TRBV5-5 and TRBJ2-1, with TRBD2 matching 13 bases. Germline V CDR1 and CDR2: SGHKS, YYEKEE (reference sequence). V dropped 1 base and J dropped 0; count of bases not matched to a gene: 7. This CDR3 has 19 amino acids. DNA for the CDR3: TGTGCCAGCAGCTTGACGGGACTAGCGGGGCTACACTCCTACAATGAGCAGTTCTTC. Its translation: CASSLTGLAGLHSYNEQFF.

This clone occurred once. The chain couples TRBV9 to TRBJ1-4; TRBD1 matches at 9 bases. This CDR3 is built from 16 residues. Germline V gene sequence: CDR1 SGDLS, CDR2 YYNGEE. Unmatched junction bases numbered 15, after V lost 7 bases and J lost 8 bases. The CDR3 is CASGSRQGEQVEKLFF. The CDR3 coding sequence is TGTGCCAGCGGGTCTAGACAGGGGGAGCAGGTCGAAAAACTGTTTTTT.

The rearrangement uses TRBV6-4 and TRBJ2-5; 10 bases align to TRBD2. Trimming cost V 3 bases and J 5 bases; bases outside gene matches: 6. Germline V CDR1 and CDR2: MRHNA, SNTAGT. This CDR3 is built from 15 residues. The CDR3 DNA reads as TGTGCCAGCAGTGAAAGCGGGGGGGCGAGTGAGACCCAGTACTTC. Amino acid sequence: CASSESGGASETQYF.

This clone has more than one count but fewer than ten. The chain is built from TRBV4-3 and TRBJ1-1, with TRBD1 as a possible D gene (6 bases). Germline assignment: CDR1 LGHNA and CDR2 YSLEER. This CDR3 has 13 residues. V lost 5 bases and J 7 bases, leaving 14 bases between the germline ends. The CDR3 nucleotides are TGCGCCAGCAGCTACCTGACGGACAGTGAAGCTTTCTTT. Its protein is CASSYLTDSEAFF.

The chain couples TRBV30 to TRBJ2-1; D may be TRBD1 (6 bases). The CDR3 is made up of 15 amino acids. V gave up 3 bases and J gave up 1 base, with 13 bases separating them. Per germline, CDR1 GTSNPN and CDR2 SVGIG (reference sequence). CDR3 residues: CAWRGGTHSYNEQFF. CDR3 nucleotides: TGTGCCTGGAGAGGTGGGACACATTCCTACAATGAGCAGTTCTTC.

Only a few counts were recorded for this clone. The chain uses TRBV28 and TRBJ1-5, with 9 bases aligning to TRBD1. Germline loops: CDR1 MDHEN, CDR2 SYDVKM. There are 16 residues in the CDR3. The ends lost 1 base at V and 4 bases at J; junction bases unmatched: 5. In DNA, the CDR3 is TGTGCCAGCAGTTTATACCGCGGGACAGGGAATCAGCCCCAGCATTTT. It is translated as CASSLYRGTGNQPQHF.

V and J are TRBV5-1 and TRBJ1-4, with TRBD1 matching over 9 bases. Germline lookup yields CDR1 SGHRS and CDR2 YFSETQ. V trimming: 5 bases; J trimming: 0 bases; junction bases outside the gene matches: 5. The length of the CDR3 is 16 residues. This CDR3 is CASRNRGLATNEKLFF. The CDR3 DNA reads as TGCGCCAGCAGGAACAGGGGGCTCGCAACTAATGAAAAACTGTTTTTT.

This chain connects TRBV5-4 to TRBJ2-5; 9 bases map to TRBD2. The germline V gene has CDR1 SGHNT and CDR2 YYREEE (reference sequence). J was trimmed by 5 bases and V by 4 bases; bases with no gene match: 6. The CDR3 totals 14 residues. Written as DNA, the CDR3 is TGTGCCAGCAGCCCCGGACTAGCGTACGAGACCCAGTACTTC. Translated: CASSPGLAYETQYF.

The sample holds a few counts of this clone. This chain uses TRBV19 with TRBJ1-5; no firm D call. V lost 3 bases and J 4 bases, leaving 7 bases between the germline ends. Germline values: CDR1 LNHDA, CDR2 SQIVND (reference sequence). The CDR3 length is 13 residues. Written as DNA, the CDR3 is TGTGCCAGTAGTATGGCGGGAAATCAGCCCCAGCATTTT. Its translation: CASSMAGNQPQHF.

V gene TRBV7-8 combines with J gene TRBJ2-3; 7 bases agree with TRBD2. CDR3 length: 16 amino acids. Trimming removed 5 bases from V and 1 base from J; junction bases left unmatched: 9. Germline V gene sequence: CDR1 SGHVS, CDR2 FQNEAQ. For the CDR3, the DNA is TGTGCCAGCAGCCTCTGGACTAGTGGGGGCACAGATACGCAGTATTTT. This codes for CASSLWTSGGTDTQYF.

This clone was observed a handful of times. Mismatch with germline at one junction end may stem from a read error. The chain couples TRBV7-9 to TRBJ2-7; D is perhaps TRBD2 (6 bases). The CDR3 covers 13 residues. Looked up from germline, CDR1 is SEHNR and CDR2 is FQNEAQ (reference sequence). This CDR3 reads CASSLGALRERAF. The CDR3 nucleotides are TGTGCCAGCAGCTTAGGAGCCCTCCGGGAGAGGGCCTTC.

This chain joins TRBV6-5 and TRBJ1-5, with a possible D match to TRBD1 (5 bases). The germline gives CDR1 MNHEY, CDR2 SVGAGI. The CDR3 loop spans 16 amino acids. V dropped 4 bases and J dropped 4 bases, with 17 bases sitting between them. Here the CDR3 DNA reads TGTGCCAGCAGTTTGATTAGGACGGGGGGAAATCAGCCCCAGCATTTT. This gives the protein CASSLIRTGGNQPQHF.

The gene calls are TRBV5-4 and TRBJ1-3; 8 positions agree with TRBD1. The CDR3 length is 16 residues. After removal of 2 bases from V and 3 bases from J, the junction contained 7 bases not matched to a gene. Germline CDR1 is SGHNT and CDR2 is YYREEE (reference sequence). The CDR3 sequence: CASSLFQGARGNTIYF. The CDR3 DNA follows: TGTGCCAGCAGCTTATTTCAGGGGGCGCGTGGAAACACCATATATTTT.

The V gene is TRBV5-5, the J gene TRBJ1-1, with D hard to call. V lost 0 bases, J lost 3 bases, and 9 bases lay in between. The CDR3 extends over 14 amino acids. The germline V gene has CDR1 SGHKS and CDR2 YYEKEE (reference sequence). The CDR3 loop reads CASSLGGFDTEAFF. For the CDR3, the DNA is TGTGCCAGCAGCTTGGGGGGATTCGACACTGAAGCTTTCTTT.

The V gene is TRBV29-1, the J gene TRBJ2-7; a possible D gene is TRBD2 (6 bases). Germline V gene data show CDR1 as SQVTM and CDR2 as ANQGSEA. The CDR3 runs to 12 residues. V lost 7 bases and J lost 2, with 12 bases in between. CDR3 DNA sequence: TGCAGCGCGGGTAGCGGTACCTACGAGCAGTACTTC. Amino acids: CSAGSGTYEQYF.

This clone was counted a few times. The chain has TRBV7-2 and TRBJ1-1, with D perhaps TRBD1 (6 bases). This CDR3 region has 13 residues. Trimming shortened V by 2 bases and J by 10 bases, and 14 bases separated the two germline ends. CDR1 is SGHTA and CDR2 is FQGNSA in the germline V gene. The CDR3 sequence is CASSLLGGRGAFF. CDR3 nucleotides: TGTGCCAGCAGCTTATTGGGGGGGCGGGGAGCTTTCTTT.

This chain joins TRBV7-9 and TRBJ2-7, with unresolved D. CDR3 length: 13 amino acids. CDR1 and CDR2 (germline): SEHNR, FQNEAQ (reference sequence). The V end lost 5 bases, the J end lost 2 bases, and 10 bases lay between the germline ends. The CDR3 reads CASSPTGPYEQYF. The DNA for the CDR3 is TGTGCCAGCAGCCCCACCGGGCCCTACGAGCAGTACTTC.

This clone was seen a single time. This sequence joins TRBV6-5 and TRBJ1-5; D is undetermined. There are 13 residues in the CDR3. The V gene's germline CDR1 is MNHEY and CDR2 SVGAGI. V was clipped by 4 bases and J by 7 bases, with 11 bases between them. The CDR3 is CASSSFRGQPQHF. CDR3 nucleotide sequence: TGTGCCAGCAGTTCTTTCCGGGGACAGCCCCAGCATTTT.

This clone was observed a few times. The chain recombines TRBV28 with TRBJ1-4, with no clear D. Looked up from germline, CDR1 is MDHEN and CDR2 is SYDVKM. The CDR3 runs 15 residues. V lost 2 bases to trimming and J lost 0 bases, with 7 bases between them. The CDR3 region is CASSLGGSTNEKLFF. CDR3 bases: TGTGCCAGCAGTTTAGGAGGCTCAACTAATGAAAAACTGTTTTTT.

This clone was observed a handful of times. The CDR3 sequence is CASSELGTAGEKLFF. CDR3 sequence (DNA): TGTGCCAGCAGCGAACTAGGGACGGCTGGGGAAAAACTGTTTTTT. The chain is built from TRBV9 and TRBJ1-4; D may be TRBD1 (5 bases). V was cut by 3 bases and J by 8 bases, with 17 bases left in between. There are 15 residues in the CDR3. The V gene's germline CDR1 is SGDLS and CDR2 YYNGEE.